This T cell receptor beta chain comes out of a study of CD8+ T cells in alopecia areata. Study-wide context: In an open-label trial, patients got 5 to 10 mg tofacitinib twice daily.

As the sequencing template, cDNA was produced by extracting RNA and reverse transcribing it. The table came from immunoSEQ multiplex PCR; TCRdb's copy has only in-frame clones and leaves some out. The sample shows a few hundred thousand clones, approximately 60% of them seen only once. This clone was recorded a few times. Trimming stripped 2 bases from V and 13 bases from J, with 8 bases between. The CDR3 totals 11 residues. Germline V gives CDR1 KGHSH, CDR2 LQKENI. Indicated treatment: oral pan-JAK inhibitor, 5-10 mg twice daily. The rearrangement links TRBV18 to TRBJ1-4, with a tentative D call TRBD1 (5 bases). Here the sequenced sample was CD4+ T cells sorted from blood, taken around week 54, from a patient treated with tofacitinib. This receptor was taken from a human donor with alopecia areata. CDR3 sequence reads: CASSPGGRLFF. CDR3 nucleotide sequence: TGTGCCAGCTCACCAGGGGGACGACTGTTTTTT.